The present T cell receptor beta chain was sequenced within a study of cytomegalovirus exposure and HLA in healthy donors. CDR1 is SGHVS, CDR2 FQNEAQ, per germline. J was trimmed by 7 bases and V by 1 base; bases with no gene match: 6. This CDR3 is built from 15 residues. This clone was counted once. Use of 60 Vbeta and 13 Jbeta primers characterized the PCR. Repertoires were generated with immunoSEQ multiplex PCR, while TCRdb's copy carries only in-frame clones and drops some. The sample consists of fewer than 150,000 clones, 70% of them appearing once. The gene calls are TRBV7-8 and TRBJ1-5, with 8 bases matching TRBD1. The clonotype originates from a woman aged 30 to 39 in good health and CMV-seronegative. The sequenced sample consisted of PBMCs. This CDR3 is CASSLGQGTGQPQHF. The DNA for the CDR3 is TGTGCCAGCAGCTTAGGACAGGGGACGGGCCAGCCCCAGCATTTT.